The 13 T cell receptor beta chains below all came from one sample that was sequenced in a study of Graves' ophthalmopathy and Graves' hyperthyroidism. Transcripts of RNA were the source for amplifying TCR beta CDR3 regions. The first-round RT-PCR employed HTBI primers together with the Qiagen OneStep RT-PCR kit. A multiplex PCR was then performed as the second round. TCRdb reprocessed the multiplex PCR reads with MiXCR, giving one entry per CDR3 protein. The sample lists 660,000 or so distinct CDR3 sequences, roughly 39% occurring once. Sequencing was done on a sample of peripheral blood. These receptors were obtained from an adult man with Graves' ophthalmopathy.

The V gene is TRBV9, the J gene TRBJ2-6, with 8 bases lining up with TRBD1. After removal of 2 bases from V and 4 bases from J, the junction contained 11 bases not matched to a gene. CDR3 length: 18 amino acids. CDR1 and CDR2 (germline): SGDLS, YYNGEE. In nucleotides, the CDR3 is TGTGCCAGCAGCGTCGAGACGACAGGGGAATCCGGGGCCAACGTCCTGACTTTC. Its protein product is CASSVETTGESGANVLTF.

This clonotype was counted ten times or more. The CDR3 sequence is CASSTDEQYF. CDR3 bases: TGTGCCAGTAGTACGGACGAGCAGTACTTC. The J gene is TRBJ2-7, the V gene TRBV19; D is unclear. Germline values: CDR1 LNHDA, CDR2 SQIVND (reference sequence). The CDR3 sequence is 10 residues long. Trimming pared 4 bases from V and 5 bases from J, leaving 3 bases between.

This clonotype was seen repeatedly, ten times or more. The rearrangement joins TRBV24-1 to TRBJ2-5; D not resolved. The CDR3 is made up of 14 amino acids. The V end was cut by 4 bases, the J end by 2 bases, with 10 bases between. Germline V gene data show CDR1 as KGHDR and CDR2 as SFDVKD. The CDR3, as DNA: TGTGCCACCAGTGACCACAACGGGCAAGAGACCCAGTACTTC. This encodes CATSDHNGQETQYF.

The rearrangement links TRBV5-1 to TRBJ1-6; 10 bases match TRBD1. V lost 2 bases, J lost 10 bases, and 9 bases stayed unmatched. Per the germline V gene, CDR1 is SGHRS and CDR2 is YFSETQ. CDR3 length equals 16 residues. In DNA form, the CDR3 reads TGCGCCAGCAGCTTAAAGTCCCGGGACAGGGGATCACCCCTCCACTTT. This codes for CASSLKSRDRGSPLHF.

Worth noting for this clonotype: A much bigger clone sits one base away, suggesting this may be a read error. J is TRBJ2-5 and V is TRBV5-6; tentative D call: TRBD2 (5 bases). The CDR3 is 14 residues long. Germline assignment: CDR1 SGHDT and CDR2 YYEEEE. This CDR3 is CASSGSGVQETQHF. CDR3 bases: TGTGCCAGCAGCGGTTCCGGGGTACAAGAGACCCAGCACTTC.

Of note for this clonotype: This may arise from a read error, as a much more abundant clone is one base away. This CDR3 is missing its conserved last phenylalanine or tryptophan, likely due to a read error. This chain links TRBV7-9 with TRBJ2-5; D ambiguous. CDR3 length equals 14 residues. The V end lost 2 bases, the J end lost 5 bases, and 12 bases lay between the germline ends. Germline-derived CDR1 and CDR2 are SEHNR and FQNEAQ (reference sequence). The CDR3: CASSLNFAVETQYV. Written as DNA, the CDR3 is TGTGCCAGCAGCTTAAATTTTGCTGTTGAGACCCAGTACGTC.

This clonotype was seen many times. The CDR3 loop is CASSSYESGANVLTF. The CDR3 nucleotides are TGTGCCAGCAGCTCCTATGAAAGTGGGGCCAACGTCCTGACTTTC. The V and J genes are TRBV7-3 and TRBJ2-6; no definite D call. The V gene's germline CDR1 is SGHTA and CDR2 FQGTGA. Trimming pared 4 bases from V and 3 bases from J, leaving 10 bases between. The CDR3 spans 15 residues.

This chain uses TRBV20-1 with TRBJ2-5; TRBD2 might be the D (6 bases). The CDR3 runs to 11 residues. CDR1 and CDR2 from the germline V gene are DFQATT and SNEGSKA (reference sequence). V shed 4 bases and J shed 7 bases, with 10 bases lying between them. The CDR3 loop is CSAKDGGTQYF. The CDR3 coding sequence is TGCAGTGCTAAGGACGGGGGGACCCAGTACTTC.

There are many counts of this clonotype. This sequence joins TRBV12-3 or TRBV12-4 and TRBJ1-2; D unclear. The CDR3 contains 14 residues. The V end lost 1 base, the J end lost 5 bases, and 11 bases lay between the germline ends. CDR3 nucleotides: TGTGCCAGCAGTTTAGAGGCCGCGGGGTATGGCTACACCTTC. Its translation: CASSLEAAGYGYTF.

J is TRBJ2-6 and V is TRBV20-1; 9 nucleotides match TRBD1. V shed 5 bases and J 0 bases; nucleotides not matched to a gene: 5. The CDR3 is 16 residues long. The germline V gene encodes CDR1 DFQATT and CDR2 SNEGSKA (reference sequence). The CDR3 sequence: CSAPGQGYSGANVLTF. In nucleotides, the CDR3 is TGCAGTGCTCCGGGACAGGGTTACTCTGGGGCCAACGTCCTGACTTTC.

J is TRBJ1-2 and V is TRBV10-3, with 11 bases lining up with TRBD1. V lost 9 bases and J lost 7; bases outside the gene matches: 7. The V gene's germline CDR1 is ENHRY and CDR2 SYGVKD. The CDR3 has 13 residues. The CDR3 nucleotides are TGTGCCATTGGACAGGGGGCCCCGGGTGGCTACACCTTC. This sequence encodes CAIGQGAPGGYTF.

Comment on this clonotype: A read error may account for a junction end that differs from germline. CDR3 in amino acids: CASSLRGGFTYEQYF. CDR3 DNA sequence: TGCGCCAGCAGCCTAAGAGGGGGGTTTACCTACGAGCAGTACTTC. The rearrangement uses TRBV7-3 and TRBJ2-7, with D possibly being TRBD1 or TRBD2 (6 bases each). This CDR3 spans 15 amino acids. CDR1 and CDR2 (germline): SGHTA, FQGTGA.

The chain has TRBV11-2 and TRBJ2-3, with 10 positions matching TRBD2. Trimming took 2 bases from V and 1 from J; bases not matched to a gene: 3. Germline CDR1 and CDR2: SGHAT and FQNNGV. This CDR3 spans 16 amino acids. The DNA for the CDR3 is TGTGCCAGCAGCTTACTAGCGGGAGTTGGCACAGATACGCAGTATTTT. Its protein product is CASSLLAGVGTDTQYF.